This T cell receptor (beta chain) derives from a study of human T cells and chemical hapten exposure. Across the whole study: 2% DPC was applied to approximately 2 cm by approximately 2 cm of upper inner arm skin for sensitization. Regarding the study as a whole: While controls formed fewer of them, expanded TCRs formed significantly more large CDR3 similarity clusters.

Original processing methods: The median was roughly 91,000 TCRs per sample, ranging about 23,224 to 690,600. TCRdb analysed the RACE reads with MiXCR anew, one entry per CDR3 protein. The V and J calls, along with clone size, are taken from TCRdb and not from the paper's own processing. Of tens of thousands of distinct CDR3 sequences listed, approximately 13% were seen once; the top ten hold about 5.7%. Time point specified: pre-sensitization, week 0. Treatment indicated: therapeutic diphenylcyclopropenone sensitization with weekly scalp DPC. Sample donors consisted of patients with alopecia, aged 18 to 70 years, who were suitable for DPC. This clonotype was counted many times. Its specificity is unknown. Germline V CDR1 and CDR2: MGHRA, YSYEKL. V was shortened by 2 bases and J by 0 bases, with 3 bases between the two germline ends. The CDR3 covers 13 residues.

The sample consisted of whole blood, taken in connection with sensitization to the hapten diphenylcyclopropenone (DPC). This receptor was identified in a woman in her 30s with alopecia areata. Some clones in this sample may be carry-over from other donors' samples. The V gene is TRBV4-1, the J gene TRBJ2-3; D is unresolved. The CDR3: CASSQTSTDTQYF. The DNA for the CDR3 is TGCGCCAGCAGCCAAACTAGCACAGATACGCAGTATTTT.